These 9 T cell receptor beta chains were all obtained from the same sample, sequenced in a study of blood T cell repertoires in COVID-19. Here immunoSEQ multiplex PCR was the method, and the copy in TCRdb shows in-frame clones only, minus some. The profile shows approximately 150,000 clones, approximately 90% of them singletons. The sequenced material came from peripheral blood. The receptors derive from a man aged 18 to 35 with COVID-19, enrolled during active disease.

For this clone: The junction departs from germline at one end; a sequencing error may be responsible. V usage is TRBV3-1 (or the pseudogene TRBV3-2) and J usage is TRBJ1-4; TRBD1 aligns across 7 bases. Germline CDR1 LGHDT, CDR2 YNNKEL (reference sequence). This CDR3 contains 14 residues. This CDR3 reads CASSRQGVNEKLLF. The CDR3 DNA is TGTGCCAGCAGCCGACAGGGTGTTAATGAAAAACTGCTTTTT.

Worth noting for this clone: Germline is not matched at one junction end, which may reflect a read error. The V gene is TRBV28, the J gene TRBJ1-3, with 9 bases that match TRBD1. Germline assignment: CDR1 MDHEN and CDR2 SYDVKM. The CDR3 covers 14 residues. The CDR3 region is CAGRGTGTGNTIYF. For the CDR3, the DNA is TGTGCCGGCAGAGGGACAGGGACTGGAAACACCATATATTTT. Full variable domain (missing parts from reference TRBV28 and TRBJ1-3): DVKVTQSSRYLVKRTGEKVFLECVQDMDHENMFWYRQDPGLGLRLIYFSYDVKMKEKGDIPEGYSVSREKKERFSLILESASTNQTSMYLCAGRGTGTGNTIYFGEGSWLTVV.

The V and J genes are TRBV21-1 and TRBJ2-7; TRBD1 was called by the table and not checked on the DNA. TRBV21-1 is labeled a pseudogene. The CDR3 length is 16 residues. The CDR3 is CASSKRQGSFSYEQYF. The CDR3 region has the DNA TGTGCCAGCAGCAAACGCCAGGGGAGCTTCTCCTACGAGCAGTACTTC.

The chain uses TRBV19 and TRBJ2-3, with TRBD2 matching over 7 bases. The germline gives CDR1 LNHDA, CDR2 SQIVND (reference sequence). CDR3 length: 14 amino acids. The trim removed 5 bases at V and 5 bases at J, leaving 7 bases unmatched. DNA of the CDR3: TGTGCCAGTAGTTATGCGGGGGAGGGAGATACGCAGTATTTT. This codes for CASSYAGEGDTQYF.

This chain uses TRBV2 with TRBJ2-1, with D possibly TRBD1 on 6 matching bases. The CDR3 has 16 amino acids. From germline, CDR1 is SNHLY and CDR2 FYNNEI. The ends were cut back, 2 bases at V and 7 bases at J, with 18 bases in the middle. This CDR3 is CASSEIRGRGRNEQFF. DNA of the CDR3: TGTGCCAGCAGTGAAATCCGGGGCAGGGGAAGGAATGAGCAGTTCTTC.

This chain uses TRBV14 with TRBJ1-6, with D possibly TRBD1 on 5 matching bases. CDR3 length equals 15 residues. The V gene lost 0 bases and the J gene lost 4 bases, with 7 bases spanning the gap. CDR1 and CDR2 from the germline V gene are SGHDN and FVKESK. CDR3 nucleotides: TGTGCCAGCAGCCAAGATCCAGGGTATAATTCACCCCTCCACTTT. Amino acid sequence: CASSQDPGYNSPLHF.

This clone was observed a single time. The V and J genes are TRBV28 and TRBJ1-1; 7 nucleotides line up with TRBD1. The CDR3 runs to 15 residues. V shed 1 base and J 2 bases; nucleotides not matched to a gene: 4. Germline CDR1 and CDR2: MDHEN and SYDVKM. CDR3: CASSLYRGLNTEAFF. CDR3 nucleotide sequence: TGTGCCAGCAGTTTATACAGGGGCCTTAACACTGAAGCTTTCTTT.

V gene TRBV5-1 combines with J gene TRBJ2-7, with TRBD2 identical over 7 bases. CDR1 SGHRS and CDR2 YFSETQ come from the germline V gene. J was trimmed by 2 bases and V by 4 bases; bases with no gene match: 6. This CDR3 has 14 residues. DNA of the CDR3: TGCGCCAGCAGCGGCACTAGCGCTACCTACGAGCAGTACTTC. This sequence encodes CASSGTSATYEQYF.

J is TRBJ1-5 and V is TRBV4-1; 8 nucleotides line up with TRBD1. Trimming removed 0 bases from V and 4 bases from J; junction bases left unmatched: 5. CDR1 and CDR2 from the germline V gene are MGHRA and YSYEKL. The CDR3 has 16 amino acids. Here the CDR3 DNA reads TGCGCCAGCAGCCAAGATCGCAGACAGGGGAATCAGCCCCAGCATTTT. This codes for CASSQDRRQGNQPQHF.